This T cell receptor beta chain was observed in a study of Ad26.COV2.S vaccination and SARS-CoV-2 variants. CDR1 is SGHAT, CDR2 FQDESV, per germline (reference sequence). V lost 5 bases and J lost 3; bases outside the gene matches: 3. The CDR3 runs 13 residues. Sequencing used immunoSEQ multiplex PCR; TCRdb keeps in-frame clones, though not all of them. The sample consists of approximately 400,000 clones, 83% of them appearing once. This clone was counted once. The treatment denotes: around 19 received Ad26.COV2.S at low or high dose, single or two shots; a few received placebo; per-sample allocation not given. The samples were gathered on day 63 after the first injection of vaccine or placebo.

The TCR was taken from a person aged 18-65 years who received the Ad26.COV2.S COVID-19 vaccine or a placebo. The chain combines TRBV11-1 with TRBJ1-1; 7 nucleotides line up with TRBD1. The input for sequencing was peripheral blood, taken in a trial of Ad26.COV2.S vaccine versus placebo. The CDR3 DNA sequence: TGTGCCAGCAGCCGACAGGGTTACACTGAAGCTTTCTTT. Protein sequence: CASSRQGYTEAFF.